This T cell receptor beta chain was sequenced in a study of blood T cells in healthy people across ages. Per individual sample, total RNA of at least 5.5 micrograms was extracted. Study-wide results and limits: Comparison with aged donors showed that long-lived donors had more naive CD4+ cells and higher diversity. Correlation between TCR beta diversity and naive T cell percentage was strong.

Next came a second PCR, run for about 7 to 12 cycles, which used a sample-barcoded 5' primer along with a J-beta primer mix. Each CDR3 protein gets one entry after TCRdb re-called the 5' RACE reads with MiXCR. The sample shows about 640,000 distinct CDR3 sequences, roughly three fifths of them seen only once. Turning to this clonotype: Its antigen is not known.

V was cut by 6 bases and J by 1 base, with 11 bases left in between. The CDR3 covers 14 residues. The sequencing input was blood. The chain recombines TRBV12-3 or TRBV12-4 with TRBJ2-3; D is uncertain. The sequence was collected from a man aged 55-75 years in good health. The CDR3 DNA sequence: TGTGCCAGCAGGGACGCGCCAGGCACAGATACGCAGTATTTT. The encoded protein is CASRDAPGTDTQYF.